Described below is a single T cell receptor (beta chain) sequence and its context. This sample stems from a study of shared clonotypes between healthy human individuals. Study overall: Donors consisted of a couple of women and a few men between 18 and 49.

Caucasian adults residing in Nashville, Tennessee made up all the donors. With 5 bases removed from V and 2 bases from J, the gap between germline ends came to 9 bases. CDR3 length: 14 residues. Germline V lookup: CDR1 SGHTA, CDR2 FQGNSA. The table came from immunoSEQ multiplex PCR; TCRdb's copy has only in-frame clones and leaves some out. Here the sample spans approximately 1,000,000 clones, around 77% being singletons. The sequencing sample was made of memory CD4+ T cells from PBMCs. Subset here: CD45RA-negative fraction. The chain employs TRBV7-2 and TRBJ2-2; D is perhaps TRBD2 (5 bases). The receptor's source is a man aged 18 to 30 in good health. Some clones in this sample may be carry-over from other donors' samples. The CDR3 loop reads CASSLTGNTGELFF. In DNA form, the CDR3 reads TGTGCCAGCAGCCTGACGGGAAACACCGGGGAGCTGTTTTTT.